This TCR beta chain was retrieved from a study of PD-1 blockade in mismatch repair-deficient tumors. Across the whole study: Enrolled about 2013-2016, patients had progressing, pretreated mismatch repair-deficient cancers of about twelve types.

Sequenced by immunoSEQ multiplex PCR; TCRdb stores in-frame clones only, minus some. Here the sample spans about 34,000 clones, around 80% being singletons. Germline V lookup: CDR1 LNHDA, CDR2 SQIVND (reference sequence). This CDR3 comprises 15 residues. V lost 4 bases and J lost 0; bases outside the gene matches: 0. This TCR was sampled from an adult with mismatch repair-deficient cancer. The material was PBMCs, obtained roughly 6 weeks after starting pembrolizumab. The chain is built from TRBV19 and TRBJ2-1; 10 bases map to TRBD2. The CDR3 DNA follows: TGTGCCAGTAGTAGGACTAGCGGCTCCTACAATGAGCAGTTCTTC. Protein product: CASSRTSGSYNEQFF.